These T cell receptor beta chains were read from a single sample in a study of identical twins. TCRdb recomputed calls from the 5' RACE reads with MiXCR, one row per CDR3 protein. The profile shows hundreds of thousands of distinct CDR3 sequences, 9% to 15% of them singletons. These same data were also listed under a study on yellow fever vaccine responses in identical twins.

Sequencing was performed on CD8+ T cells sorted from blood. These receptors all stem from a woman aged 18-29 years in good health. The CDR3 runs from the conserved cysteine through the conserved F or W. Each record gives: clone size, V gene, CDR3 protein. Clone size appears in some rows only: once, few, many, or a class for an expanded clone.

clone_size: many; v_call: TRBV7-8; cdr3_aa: CASKDEETNTEAFF
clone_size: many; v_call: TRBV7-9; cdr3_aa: CASSSDGYEQYF
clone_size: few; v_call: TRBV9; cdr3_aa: CASSEVLYPGYTF
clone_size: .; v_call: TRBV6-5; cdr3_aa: CASSYVGGGQETQYF
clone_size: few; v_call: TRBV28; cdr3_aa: CASSPARHYGYTF
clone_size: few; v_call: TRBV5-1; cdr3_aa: CASSLGTRGARGANVLTF
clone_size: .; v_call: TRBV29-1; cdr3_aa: CSELTGAEAFF
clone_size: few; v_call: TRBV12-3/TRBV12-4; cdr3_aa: CATFILRQGSSGELFF
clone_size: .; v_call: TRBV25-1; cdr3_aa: CASSISGGPNEQFF
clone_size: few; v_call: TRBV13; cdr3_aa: CASSGWGLAGGNRDEQFF
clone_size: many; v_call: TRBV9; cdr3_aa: CASSVGIIGVTDTQYF
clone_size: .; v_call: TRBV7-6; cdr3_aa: CASSLDMGDTQYF
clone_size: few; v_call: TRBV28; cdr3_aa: CASSLTFSGNAYNEQFF
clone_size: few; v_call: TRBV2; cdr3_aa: CASKGHEQFF
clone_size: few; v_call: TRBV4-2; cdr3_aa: CASSQVYGTTYEQYF
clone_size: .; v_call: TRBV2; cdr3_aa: CASSEGLAGGPWGTQYF
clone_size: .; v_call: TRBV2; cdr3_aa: CAGGPRSYNEQFF
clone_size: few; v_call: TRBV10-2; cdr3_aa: CASSESGRGRFDEQFF
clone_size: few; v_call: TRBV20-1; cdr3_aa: CSAGCQTKNFRETQYF
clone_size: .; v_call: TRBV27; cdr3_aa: CASSSGGTNIQYF
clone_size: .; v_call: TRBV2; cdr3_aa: CASSDVFRNTEAFF
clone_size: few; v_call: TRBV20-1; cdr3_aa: CSAREGGGRETQYF
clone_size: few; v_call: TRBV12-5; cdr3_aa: CASGLWGGVYNEQFF
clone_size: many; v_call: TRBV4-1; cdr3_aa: CASSQKTGGAGELFF
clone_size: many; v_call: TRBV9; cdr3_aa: CASSVNEQYF
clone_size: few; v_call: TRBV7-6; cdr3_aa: CASSPGLGASYEQYF
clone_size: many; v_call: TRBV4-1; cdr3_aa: CASSQVQGDGYTF
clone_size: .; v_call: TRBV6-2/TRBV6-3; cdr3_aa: CASSYGRSSGGSIWSEQFF
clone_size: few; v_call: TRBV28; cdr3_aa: CASSLVPLLRQGDLRSGANVLTF